A single sample is the source of the 5 T cell receptor beta chains below, sequenced in a study of blood T cells in healthy people across ages. Through a sample-barcoded 5' primer and a J-beta primer mix, a second PCR was run for roughly 6 to 11 cycles. TCRdb itself ran the 5' RACE reads through MiXCR, one entry per CDR3 protein. This sample yields about a million distinct CDR3 sequences, of which around 54% are seen a single time; 20% to 25% belongs to the top ten. The sequenced sample consisted of blood. These receptors were collected from an older woman in good health.

The V call is TRBV7-9, the J call TRBJ2-1, with 11 nucleotides matching TRBD2. CDR1 is SEHNR, CDR2 FQNEAQ, per germline (reference sequence). The junction had 7 bases not matched to a gene; V was cut back by 2 bases and J by 4 bases. The CDR3 length is 17 residues. As DNA, the CDR3 is TGTGCCAGCAGCTTATCGACTAGCGGGGAGAAGTACAATGAGCAGTTCTTC. Translating gives CASSLSTSGEKYNEQFF.

The chain couples TRBV3-1 to TRBJ2-5, with D possibly TRBD2 on 6 matching bases. The CDR3 is 14 residues long. The V gene's germline CDR1 is LGHDT and CDR2 YNNKEL (reference sequence). V was shortened by 6 bases and J by 4 bases, with 15 bases between the two germline ends. This CDR3 reads CASRDEGSGETQYF. The CDR3 DNA follows: TGTGCCAGCAGGGACGAGGGTAGCGGAGAGACCCAGTACTTC.

This chain links TRBV18 with TRBJ2-1, with D hard to call. Germline V gives CDR1 KGHSH, CDR2 LQKENI. Deletions cut 5 bases from V and 4 bases from J, with 9 bases between. The CDR3 runs 13 residues. As DNA, the CDR3 is TGTGCCAGCTCAGCCGCAAGGTACAATGAGCAGTTCTTC. Its translation: CASSAARYNEQFF.

The CDR3 loop is CASSFKAGGSYEQYF. DNA of the CDR3: TGTGCCAGCAGTTTTAAGGCGGGAGGTTCCTACGAGCAGTACTTC. The chain employs TRBV28 and TRBJ2-7; TRBD2 matches at 8 bases. The V gene's germline CDR1 is MDHEN and CDR2 SYDVKM. After removal of 3 bases from V and 1 base from J, the junction contained 5 bases not matched to a gene. The CDR3 covers 15 residues.

This clonotype has a handful of counts. The gene calls are TRBV2 and TRBJ2-5, with D possibly TRBD1 on 5 matching bases. The length of the CDR3 is 15 residues. Trimming pared 2 bases from V and 4 bases from J, leaving 14 bases between. From germline, CDR1 is SNHLY and CDR2 FYNNEI. The CDR3 coding sequence is TGTGCCAGCAGTGAACACGCCTATAGGGGAGAGACCCAGTACTTC. It is translated as CASSEHAYRGETQYF.